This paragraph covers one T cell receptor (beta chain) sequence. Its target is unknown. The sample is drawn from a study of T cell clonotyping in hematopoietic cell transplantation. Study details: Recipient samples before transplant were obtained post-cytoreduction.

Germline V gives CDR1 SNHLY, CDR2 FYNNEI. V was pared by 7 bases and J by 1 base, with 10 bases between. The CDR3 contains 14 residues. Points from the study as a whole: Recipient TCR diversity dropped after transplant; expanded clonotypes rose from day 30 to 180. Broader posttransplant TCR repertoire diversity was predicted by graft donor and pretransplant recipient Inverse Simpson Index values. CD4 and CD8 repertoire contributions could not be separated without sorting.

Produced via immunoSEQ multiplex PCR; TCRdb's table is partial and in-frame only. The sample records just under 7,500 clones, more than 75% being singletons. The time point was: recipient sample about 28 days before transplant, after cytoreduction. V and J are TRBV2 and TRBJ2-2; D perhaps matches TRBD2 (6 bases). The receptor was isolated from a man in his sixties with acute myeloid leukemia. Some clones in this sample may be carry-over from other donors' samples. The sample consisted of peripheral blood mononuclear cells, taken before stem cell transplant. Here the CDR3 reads CASIRRENTGELFF. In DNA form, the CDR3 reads TGTGCCAGCATTAGGCGGGAGAACACCGGGGAGCTGTTTTTT. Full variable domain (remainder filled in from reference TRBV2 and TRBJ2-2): EPEVTQTPSHQVTQMGQEVILRCVPISNHLYFYWYRQILGQKVEFLVSFYNNEISEKSEIFDDQFSVERPDGSNFTLKIRSTKLEDSAMYFCASIRRENTGELFFGEGSRLTVL.